Sequencing of this T cell receptor (beta chain) was carried out in a study of identical twins. This CDR3 comprises 13 residues. Germline CDR1 MDHEN, CDR2 SYDVKM. This clonotype was detected many times. One junction end disagrees with the germline gene, perhaps due to a read error. TCRdb fed the 5' RACE reads into MiXCR, producing one record per CDR3 protein. The sample lists about 530,000 distinct CDR3 sequences, about 22% occurring once. Separately, the same data were catalogued under a study of yellow fever vaccine responses in identical twins.

V and J are TRBV28 and TRBJ2-5; D is uncertain. The clonotype originates from a woman aged 18-29 years in good health. Sequenced input: CD4+ T cells sorted from blood. The CDR3 nucleotides are TGTGCCAGCAGCTTATCTGCGCAAGAGACCCAGTACTTC. Amino acid sequence: CASSLSAQETQYF.